A selection of T cell receptor beta chains follows, all from one sample in a study of patients and donors after allogeneic stem cell transplantation. TCRdb re-analysed the RT-PCR reads in MiXCR, keeping a single row per CDR3 protein. The table has 150,000 to 200,000 distinct CDR3 sequences, 24% seen once; the top ten hold roughly 26%. Sequencing was performed on blood, either unsorted or a sorted T cell fraction (not recorded which). All receptors derive from a human donor who was either an allogeneic HSCT recipient or a stem cell or donor lymphocyte infusion donor (not recorded which). It is not recorded whose cells these are; they may come from a transplant donor. Each CDR3 is given with its conserved first and last residue.

V gene: TRBV15
J gene: TRBJ1-6
CDR3 protein: CATSSQTGSPLHF

V gene: TRBV20-1
J gene: TRBJ2-6
CDR3 protein: CSARPVSGANVLTF

V gene: TRBV7-9
J gene: TRBJ1-3
CDR3 protein: CASSLGLWGNGSSGNTVYF

V gene: TRBV12-3/TRBV12-4
J gene: TRBJ1-5
CDR3 protein: CASSYFDSNQPQHF

V gene: TRBV7-6
J gene: TRBJ1-4
CDR3 protein: CASSTDRRGEKLFF

V gene: TRBV12-3/TRBV12-4
J gene: TRBJ2-1
CDR3 protein: CASRETGTGAYNEQFF

V gene: TRBV12-3/TRBV12-4
J gene: TRBJ1-1
CDR3 protein: CASAPTGGIRNTEAFF

V gene: TRBV12-3/TRBV12-4
J gene: TRBJ2-1
CDR3 protein: CASSLISLAEPYNEQFF

V gene: TRBV3-1
J gene: TRBJ1-3
CDR3 protein: CASTTLSGNTIYF

V gene: TRBV5-6
J gene: TRBJ1-2
CDR3 protein: CASSLFRGFKDGYTF

V gene: TRBV10-3
J gene: TRBJ2-5
CDR3 protein: CATLGLAGSGTQYF

V gene: TRBV14
J gene: TRBJ2-1
CDR3 protein: CASSRLETILNEQFF

V gene: TRBV14
J gene: TRBJ2-7
CDR3 protein: CASSQDYETGVYEQYF

V gene: TRBV20-1
J gene: TRBJ1-5
CDR3 protein: CSAGRTDQPQHF

V gene: TRBV5-1
J gene: TRBJ2-7
CDR3 protein: CASSLDTNYEQYF

V gene: TRBV4-2
J gene: TRBJ1-2
CDR3 protein: CTSSQVRGEYYGYTF

V gene: TRBV5-1
J gene: TRBJ1-4
CDR3 protein: CASSLGHRRTEKLFF

V gene: TRBV20-1
J gene: TRBJ1-1
CDR3 protein: CSAKEPGGTEAFF

V gene: TRBV20-1
J gene: TRBJ2-3
CDR3 protein: CSARDPGQATDTQYF

V gene: TRBV7-6
J gene: TRBJ1-5
CDR3 protein: CASSLGTGGSSNQPQHF

V gene: TRBV12-3/TRBV12-4
J gene: TRBJ1-2
CDR3 protein: CASRQVPYGYTF

V gene: TRBV5-1
J gene: TRBJ1-6
CDR3 protein: CASSFGQLNSPLHF

V gene: TRBV10-3
J gene: TRBJ1-5
CDR3 protein: CAISRGRGVGQPQHF

V gene: TRBV25-1
J gene: TRBJ1-2
CDR3 protein: CAARSPRGGYIF

V gene: TRBV6-1
J gene: TRBJ1-5
CDR3 protein: CASRTTGEVYQPQHF

V gene: TRBV6-6
J gene: TRBJ2-1
CDR3 protein: CASSTGLGVHEQFF

V gene: TRBV28
J gene: TRBJ2-5
CDR3 protein: CASSRRGQETQYF

V gene: TRBV7-3
J gene: TRBJ1-2
CDR3 protein: CASSLRAGGDYGYTF

V gene: TRBV28
J gene: TRBJ2-2
CDR3 protein: CASSSLGLALKNTGELFF

V gene: TRBV20-1
J gene: TRBJ1-1
CDR3 protein: CSAKKSNTEAFF

V gene: TRBV11-2
J gene: TRBJ2-2
CDR3 protein: CASSLAHRGFNTGGELFF

V gene: TRBV6-2/TRBV6-3
J gene: TRBJ1-2
CDR3 protein: CASKVAARANYGYTF

V gene: TRBV5-1
J gene: TRBJ1-2
CDR3 protein: CASSLGTPGGYTF

V gene: TRBV6-5
J gene: TRBJ1-3
CDR3 protein: CASGHPRVDTIYF

V gene: TRBV6-1
J gene: TRBJ1-1
CDR3 protein: CANSDPYTEAFF

V gene: TRBV5-1
J gene: TRBJ1-1
CDR3 protein: CASSLDLLSRLVTEAFF

V gene: TRBV5-1
J gene: TRBJ2-7
CDR3 protein: CASSLVGSNEQYF

V gene: TRBV20-1
J gene: TRBJ1-2
CDR3 protein: CSARQDHGYTF

V gene: TRBV12-3/TRBV12-4
J gene: TRBJ1-2
CDR3 protein: CASSPRGRGYYGYTF

V gene: TRBV7-3
J gene: TRBJ2-2
CDR3 protein: CASSPSSRELFF

V gene: TRBV4-2
J gene: TRBJ2-5
CDR3 protein: CASSHGHPLRETQYF

V gene: TRBV6-5
J gene: TRBJ2-1
CDR3 protein: CASRRGGGAANEQFF

V gene: TRBV7-8
J gene: TRBJ2-3
CDR3 protein: CASSLDFTSGSTDTQYF

V gene: TRBV29-1
J gene: TRBJ1-1
CDR3 protein: CSVGAWVNTEAFF

V gene: TRBV7-2
J gene: TRBJ1-1
CDR3 protein: CATATGRGTEAFF

V gene: TRBV7-9
J gene: TRBJ2-3
CDR3 protein: CASSRDWLGGDTQYF

V gene: TRBV6-2/TRBV6-3
J gene: TRBJ2-1
CDR3 protein: CASSYRRERDQFF

V gene: TRBV12-3/TRBV12-4
J gene: TRBJ1-1
CDR3 protein: CASSAMNTEAFF

V gene: TRBV21-1
J gene: TRBJ2-1
CDR3 protein: CASSNPDSYNEQFF

V gene: TRBV9
J gene: TRBJ2-5
CDR3 protein: CASSVTSGVQETQYF

V gene: TRBV7-9
J gene: TRBJ1-3
CDR3 protein: CASSPQGRRSGNTIYF